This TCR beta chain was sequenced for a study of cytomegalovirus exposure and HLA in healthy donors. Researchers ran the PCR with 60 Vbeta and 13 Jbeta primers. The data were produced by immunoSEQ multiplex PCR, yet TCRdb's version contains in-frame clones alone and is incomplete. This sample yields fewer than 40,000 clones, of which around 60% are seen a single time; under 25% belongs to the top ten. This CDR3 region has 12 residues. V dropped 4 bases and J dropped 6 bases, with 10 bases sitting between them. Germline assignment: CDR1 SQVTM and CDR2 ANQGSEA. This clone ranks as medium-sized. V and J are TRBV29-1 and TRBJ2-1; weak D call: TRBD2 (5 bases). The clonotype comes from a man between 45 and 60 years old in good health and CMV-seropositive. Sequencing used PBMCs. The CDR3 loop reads CSVGGGANEQFF. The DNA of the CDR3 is TGCAGCGTTGGAGGAGGAGCCAATGAGCAGTTCTTC.